One sample yielded the 4 T cell receptor beta chains listed below, sequenced in a study of response to subunit inactivated influenza vaccine. TCRdb redid the calling of the RT-PCR reads with MiXCR, one entry per CDR3 protein. Of more than 450,000 distinct CDR3 sequences listed, about 11% were seen once; the top ten hold around 10%. These data were likewise used in another study, on T cells expressing NK-cell markers. From that paper: For TCR beta, cDNA was produced by 5'RACE template switching with UMIs.

The sample in question was PBMCs from blood, obtained on the day of vaccination. The receptors come from a man aged 45-65 years who received an inactivated influenza vaccine.

This clonotype was found a few times. This rearrangement joins TRBV20-1 to TRBJ2-7; D might be TRBD2 (5 bases). CDR3 length: 13 residues. CDR1 is DFQATT, CDR2 SNEGSKA, per germline (reference sequence). The V and J ends lost 3 bases and 1 base respectively, with 10 bases between them. CDR3 amino acids: CSARTEVSYEQYF. As DNA, the CDR3 is TGCAGTGCTAGGACGGAGGTATCCTACGAGCAGTACTTC.

About this clonotype: A much larger clone sits a single nucleotide away, making a read error possible. The chain recombines TRBV2 with TRBJ2-7; 9 bases fit TRBD1. The CDR3 consists of 15 residues. J was trimmed by 3 bases and V by 1 base; bases with no gene match: 4. Germline lookup yields CDR1 SNHLY and CDR2 FYNNEI. CDR3 loop: CASSEGTTGGYEQYF. CDR3 sequence (DNA): TGTGCCAGCAGTGAAGGGACGACAGGGGGCTACGAGCAGTACTTC.

The CDR3 sequence: CASQPTAGTAYEQYF. CDR3 bases: TGCGCCAGCCAGCCTACCGCCGGGACCGCCTACGAGCAGTACTTC. The chain uses TRBV5-1 and TRBJ2-7, with D perhaps assigned TRBD1 or TRBD2 (5 bases each). Germline CDR1 reads SGHRS; CDR2 reads YFSETQ. The ends were cut back, 7 bases at V and 2 bases at J, with 19 bases in the middle. The CDR3 is 15 residues long. The full variable domain, in which reference TRBV5-1 and TRBJ2-7 provide the parts outside the CDR3, is KAGVTQTPRYLIKTRGQQVTLSCSPISGHRSVSWYQQTPGQGLQFLFEYFSETQRNKGNFPGRFSGRQFSNSRSEMNVSTLELGDSALYLCASQPTAGTAYEQYFGPGTRLTVT.

The chain has TRBV20-1 and TRBJ2-5, with TRBD2 matching 12 bases. Losses at the gene ends were 1 base for V and 7 bases for J; bases not matched to a gene: 10. This CDR3 spans 16 amino acids. CDR1 and CDR2 from the germline V gene are DFQATT and SNEGSKA (reference sequence). The CDR3 DNA is TGCAGTGCTAGAGCGGGATGGACTAGCGGGGAGGGGACCCAGTACTTC. Residues: CSARAGWTSGEGTQYF.